This T cell receptor (beta chain) was found in a study of blood T cell repertoires in COVID-19. Sequenced by immunoSEQ multiplex PCR; TCRdb stores in-frame clones only, minus some. In the table there are around 86,000 clones, over 75% of which are singletons. Sequencing was performed on peripheral blood. The TCR sequence derives from a woman older than 75 with acute or convalescent COVID-19.

For the CDR3, the DNA is TGCGCCAGCAGCTTGGCTAAGACAGGGGGGTACAATGAGCAGTTCTTC. Translating gives CASSLAKTGGYNEQFF. The chain links TRBV5-1 to TRBJ2-1, with 9 bases lining up with TRBD1. The CDR3 is made up of 16 amino acids. Germline-derived CDR1 and CDR2 are SGHRS and YFSETQ. The ends lost 0 bases at V and 4 bases at J; junction bases unmatched: 5.